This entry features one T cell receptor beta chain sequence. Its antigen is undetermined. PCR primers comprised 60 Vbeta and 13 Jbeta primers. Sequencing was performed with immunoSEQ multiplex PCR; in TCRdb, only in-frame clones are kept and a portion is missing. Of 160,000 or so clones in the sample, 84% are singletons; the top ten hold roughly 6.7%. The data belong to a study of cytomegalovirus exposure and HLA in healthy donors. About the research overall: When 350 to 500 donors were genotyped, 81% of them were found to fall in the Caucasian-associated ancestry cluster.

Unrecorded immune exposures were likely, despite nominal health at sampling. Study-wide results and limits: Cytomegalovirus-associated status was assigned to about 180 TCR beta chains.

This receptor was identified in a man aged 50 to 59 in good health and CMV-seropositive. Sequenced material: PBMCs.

In DNA form, the CDR3 reads TGCGCCAGCAGCCAAGCTGAGGCAGAAGTTTACGAGCAGTACTTC. Translation gives CASSQAEAEVYEQYF. The V and J genes are TRBV4-1 and TRBJ2-7; D is uncertain. The CDR3 length is 15 residues. Germline V gene data show CDR1 as MGHRA and CDR2 as YSYEKL. The V gene lost 1 base and the J gene lost 4 bases, with 14 bases spanning the gap.